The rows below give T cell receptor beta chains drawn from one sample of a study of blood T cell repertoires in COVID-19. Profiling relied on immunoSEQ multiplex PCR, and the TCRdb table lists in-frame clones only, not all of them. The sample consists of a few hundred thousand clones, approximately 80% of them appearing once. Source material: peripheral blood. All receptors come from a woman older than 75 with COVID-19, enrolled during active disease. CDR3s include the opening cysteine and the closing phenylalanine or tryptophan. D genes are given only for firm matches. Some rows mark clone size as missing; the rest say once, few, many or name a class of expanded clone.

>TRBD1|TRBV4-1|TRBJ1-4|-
TGCGCCAGCAGCCAAGGATGGACAGGGGAAAAACTGTTTTTT
CASSQGWTGEKLFF
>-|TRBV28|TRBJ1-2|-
TGTGCCAGCAGTTTTGGAGGGGATGGCTACACCTTC
CASSFGGDGYTF
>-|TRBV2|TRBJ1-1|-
TGTGCCAGCAGGGAGACAGGTTTCACTGAAGCTTTCTTT
CASRETGFTEAFF
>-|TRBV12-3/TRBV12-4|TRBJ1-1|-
TGTGCCAGCAGTTCTACAGGGTACACTGAAGCTTTCTTT
CASSSTGYTEAFF
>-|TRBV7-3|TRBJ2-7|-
TGTGCCAGCAGCTTAACAGGAGACTCCTACGAGCAGTACTTC
CASSLTGDSYEQYF
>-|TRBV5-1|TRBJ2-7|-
TGCGCCAGCAGCCTCCCCTCCTACGAGCAGTACTTC
CASSLPSYEQYF
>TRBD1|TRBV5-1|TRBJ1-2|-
TGCGCCAGCAACGTCCGACAGGGATCGCCTAATGGCTACACCTTC
CASNVRQGSPNGYTF
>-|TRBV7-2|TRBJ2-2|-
TGTGCCAGCAGCTTACAGCGGCACACCGGGGAGCTGTTTTTT
CASSLQRHTGELFF
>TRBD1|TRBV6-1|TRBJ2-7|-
TGTGCCAGCAGTGAAGACGGAGTTAGGCAGGGGGCTAACGAGCAGTACTTC
CASSEDGVRQGANEQYF
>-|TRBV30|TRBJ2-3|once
TGTGCCTGGAGCATAGGGGGGGCCGGCACAGATACGCAGTATTTT
CAWSIGGAGTDTQYF
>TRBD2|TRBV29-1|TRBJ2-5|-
TGCAGCGTTGAACTAGCGGGGGGGCCGGAGACCCAGTACTTC
CSVELAGGPETQYF
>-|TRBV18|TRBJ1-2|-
TGTGCCAGCTCACCACGCAGGGAAAACTATGGCTACACCTTC
CASSPRRENYGYTF
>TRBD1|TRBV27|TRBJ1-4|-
TGTGCCAGCAGGTCTGCCGGGACAGGGGGGGAAAAACTGTTTTTT
CASRSAGTGGEKLFF
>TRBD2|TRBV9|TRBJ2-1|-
TGTGCCAGCAGCCCGTTGACTAGCCAAGATGAGCAGTTCTTC
CASSPLTSQDEQFF
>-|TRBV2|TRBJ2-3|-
TGTGCCAGCAGTGATGGGGTTGGTGGGGCTACGCAGTATTTT
CASSDGVGGATQYF
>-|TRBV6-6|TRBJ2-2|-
TGTGCCAGCAGAAAAACGGGACTGGGGAATACCGGGGAGCTGTTTTTT
CASRKTGLGNTGELFF
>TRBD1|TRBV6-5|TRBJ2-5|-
TGTGCCAGCAGGCCGGACAGGACGACAGAGACCCAGTACTTC
CASRPDRTTETQYF
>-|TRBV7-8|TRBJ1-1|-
TGTGCCAGCAGCACCCCCAGGGGAAACACTGAAGCTTTCTTT
CASSTPRGNTEAFF
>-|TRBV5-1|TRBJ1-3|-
TGCGCCAGCAGAGAGCCAGGTGGAAACACCATATATTTT
CASREPGGNTIYF
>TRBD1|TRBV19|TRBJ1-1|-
TGTGCCAGTAGCCCGACCGGGACAGGGAGAGCTTTCTTT
CASSPTGTGRAFF
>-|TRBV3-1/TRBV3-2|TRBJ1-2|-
TGTGCCAGCAGCCAAGACGTCAAACCTGGTGGTTTGGCCTACACCTTC
CASSQDVKPGGLAYTF
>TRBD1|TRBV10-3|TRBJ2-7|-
TGTGCCATCAGTGAGCGCACAGGGGGCTCGGACGAGCAGTACTTC
CAISERTGGSDEQYF
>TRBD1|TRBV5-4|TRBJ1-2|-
TGTGCCAGCAGCTTGGGGGGGAACAGGGGAGGCTACACCTTC
CASSLGGNRGGYTF
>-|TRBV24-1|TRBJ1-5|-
TGTGCCACCAGCCCTTGGACATCCCATCAGCCCCAGCATTTT
CATSPWTSHQPQHF
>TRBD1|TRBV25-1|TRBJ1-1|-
TGTGCCAGCAGTGCGGGACAGGAGTTTGAAGCTTTCTTT
CASSAGQEFEAFF
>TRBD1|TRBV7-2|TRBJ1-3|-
TGTGCCAGCAGCTTATCGAGGACAGGGGGCGCCCCGGGTGGAAACACCATATATTTT
CASSLSRTGGAPGGNTIYF
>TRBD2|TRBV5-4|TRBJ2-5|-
TGTGCCAGCAGAGGTGGACTAGCGGGGGCCCGACAGGGTGGGGAGACCCAGTACTTC
CASRGGLAGARQGGETQYF